A single sample is the source of the 15 T cell receptor beta chains below, sequenced in a study of T cells after yellow fever vaccination. MiXCR was run by TCRdb on the 5' RACE reads, yielding one entry per CDR3 protein. This sample has a few hundred thousand distinct CDR3 sequences, with more than 3.5% found just once. The source material was PBMCs, sampled 15 days after the yellow fever booster vaccination. These receptors originate from a man between 18 and 29 years old who received the YFV17D yellow fever vaccine.

This clonotype showed up many times. The chain carries TRBV29-1 and TRBJ2-1, with no clear D. Germline loops: CDR1 SQVTM, CDR2 ANQGSEA. This CDR3 has 13 amino acids. V lost 6 bases, J lost 2 bases, and 11 bases lay in between. The CDR3 is CSVKGQTYNEQFF. The CDR3 DNA reads as TGCAGCGTAAAAGGTCAAACCTACAATGAGCAGTTCTTC.

This clonotype came up many times. The gene calls are TRBV5-1 and TRBJ2-5; D unclear. CDR3 length equals 13 residues. Germline V gene lookup returns CDR1 SGHRS and CDR2 YFSETQ. Trimming left V 1 base short and J 3 bases short, with 7 bases between. CDR3 residues: CASSLFLEETQYF. The CDR3, as DNA: TGCGCCAGCAGCTTGTTCCTTGAAGAGACCCAGTACTTC.

This clonotype was counted at least ten times. The rearrangement joins TRBV19 to TRBJ2-1, with D uncertain. Germline V lookup: CDR1 LNHDA, CDR2 SQIVND (reference sequence). Trimming took off 9 bases at V and 6 bases at J, with 9 bases between the two ends. CDR3 length: 11 residues. This CDR3 is CASFDLNEQFF. For the CDR3, the DNA is TGTGCCAGCTTTGACCTCAATGAGCAGTTCTTC. Complete variable domain (other parts from reference TRBV19 and TRBJ2-1): DGGITQSPKYLFRKEGQNVTLSCEQNLNHDAMYWYRQDPGQGLRLIYYSQIVNDFQKGDIAEGYSVSREKKESFPLTVTSAQKNPTAFYLCASFDLNEQFFGPGTRLTVL.

The sample holds many counts of this clonotype. V gene TRBV4-2 combines with J gene TRBJ2-1; D not certain. Germline assignment: CDR1 LGHNA and CDR2 YNFKEQ. Deletions cut 6 bases from V and 10 bases from J, with 19 bases between. The CDR3 length is 14 residues. DNA of the CDR3: TGTGCCAGCAGGCGGAGTGGGAATGAACCCGAGCAGTTCTTC. Residues: CASRRSGNEPEQFF.

This clonotype came up many times. The rearrangement links TRBV12-3 or TRBV12-4 to TRBJ2-1; D remains ambiguous. Trimming left V 5 bases short and J 2 bases short, with 10 bases between. This CDR3 is built from 14 residues. The CDR3 bases are TGTGCCAGCAGTGGAAGCGTGACCTACAATGAGCAGTTCTTC. It translates to CASSGSVTYNEQFF.

The sample holds many counts of this clonotype. V usage is TRBV7-7 and J usage is TRBJ2-7; maybe TRBD2 (6 bases). Germline CDR1 reads SSHAT; CDR2 reads FNYEAQ (reference sequence). CDR3 length: 13 amino acids. V was clipped by 4 bases and J by 5 bases, with 12 bases between them. In DNA form, the CDR3 reads TGTGCCAGCAGCTCCGCGGGGTCCGACGAGCAGTACTTC. This encodes CASSSAGSDEQYF.

Many counts were recorded for this clonotype. J is TRBJ1-6 and V is TRBV7-9; 7 bases match TRBD1. The CDR3 runs to 15 residues. Germline-derived CDR1 and CDR2 are SEHNR and FQNEAQ (reference sequence). Trimming cost V 5 bases and J 6 bases; bases outside gene matches: 7. The CDR3 sequence: CASSERQGFNSPLHF. The CDR3 coding sequence is TGTGCCAGCAGCGAACGACAGGGTTTTAATTCACCCCTCCACTTT.

In this sample, this clonotype turned up many times. In DNA, the CDR3 is TGTGCCACCCCAGTTGTGTACGAGCAGTACGTC. Translating gives CATPVVYEQYV. This chain uses TRBV5-4 with TRBJ2-7; D not resolved. This CDR3 is 11 amino acids long. Germline-derived CDR1 and CDR2 are SGHNT and YYREEE (reference sequence). The V end was cut by 9 bases, the J end by 4 bases, with 11 bases between.

In this sample, this clonotype turned up many times. This chain joins TRBV5-1 and TRBJ2-1, with 9 positions matching TRBD1. The germline gives CDR1 SGHRS, CDR2 YFSETQ. Germline trimming cut 4 bases from V and 8 bases from J; bases unmatched to any gene: 7. The CDR3 totals 14 residues. The CDR3 bases are TGCGCCAGCAGCCTCGGACAGGGGAGGGATGAGCAGTTCTTC. It specifies CASSLGQGRDEQFF. The complete variable domain, with remaining parts taken from reference TRBV5-1 and TRBJ2-1, reads KAGVTQTPRYLIKTRGQQVTLSCSPISGHRSVSWYQQTPGQGLQFLFEYFSETQRNKGNFPGRFSGRQFSNSRSEMNVSTLELGDSALYLCASSLGQGRDEQFFGPGTRLTVL.

This clonotype was counted a few times. V gene TRBV4-2 combines with J gene TRBJ1-2; 7 nucleotides agree with TRBD1. Trimming at V came to 1 base and at J to 2 bases, leaving 7 bases not matched to a gene. The germline V gene encodes CDR1 LGHNA and CDR2 YNFKEQ. This CDR3 is built from 16 residues. CDR3 sequence (DNA): TGTGCCAGCAGCCAAGGGTCAGGGGGAGGGAACTATGGCTACACCTTC. Translation: CASSQGSGGGNYGYTF.

At least ten counts were recorded for this clonotype. This chain's CDR3 is CSALRRETQYF. CDR3 sequence (DNA): TGCAGTGCCCTGCGCAGAGAGACCCAGTACTTC. This rearrangement joins TRBV20-1 to TRBJ2-5; D ambiguous. Trimming removed 6 bases from V and 4 bases from J, with 9 bases in between. Per germline, CDR1 DFQATT and CDR2 SNEGSKA (reference sequence). The CDR3 length is 11 residues.

This clonotype was seen many times. The chain carries TRBV20-1 and TRBJ1-1; 8 nucleotides agree with TRBD1. CDR1 and CDR2 from the germline V gene are DFQATT and SNEGSKA (reference sequence). The length of the CDR3 is 13 residues. The ends lost 0 bases at V and 5 bases at J; junction bases unmatched: 2. The CDR3 DNA follows: TGCAGTGCTAGAGAGAACAGGGGGACTGAAGCTTTCTTT. This gives the protein CSARENRGTEAFF.

This clonotype was found many times. The chain combines TRBV7-3 with TRBJ2-5; D may be TRBD1 or TRBD2 (5 bases each). Trimming took 5 bases from V and 2 from J, leaving 15 bases between them. The CDR3 is made up of 15 amino acids. Germline CDR1 and CDR2: SGHTA and FQGTGA. The CDR3 protein is CASSPQGPGQETQYF. The CDR3 DNA is TGTGCCAGCAGCCCCCAGGGACCAGGTCAAGAGACCCAGTACTTC.

This clonotype was seen ten or more times. The chain has TRBV20-1 and TRBJ1-2; D is unclear. Germline V gene sequence: CDR1 DFQATT, CDR2 SNEGSKA (reference sequence). CDR3 length: 12 residues. The CDR3 DNA reads as TGCATTAGCTCTACTCCTGTGGAAGGCTACACCTTC. Translation gives CISSTPVEGYTF.

This clonotype was observed many times. This chain links TRBV11-2 with TRBJ1-1; D unresolved. Germline assignment: CDR1 SGHAT and CDR2 FQNNGV. Trimming removed 0 bases from V and 2 bases from J, with 10 bases in between. The CDR3 has 15 residues. CDR3 nucleotides: TGTGCCAGCAGCTTAGACCCGGCGGTAAACACTGAAGCTTTCTTT. Encoded protein: CASSLDPAVNTEAFF. Drawing the rest from reference TRBV11-2 and TRBJ1-1, the complete variable domain is EAGVAQSPRYKIIEKRQSVAFWCNPISGHATLYWYQQILGQGPKLLIQFQNNGVVDDSQLPKDRFSAERLKGVDSTLKIQPAKLEDSAVYLCASSLDPAVNTEAFFGQGTRLTVV.